Below, 27 T cell receptor beta chains from the same sample are listed, as sequenced in a study of cytomegalovirus exposure and HLA in healthy donors. The PCR made use of 60 Vbeta and 13 Jbeta primers. The method was immunoSEQ multiplex PCR; TCRdb's version includes in-frame clones alone and lacks a portion of them. The profile shows 100,000 to 150,000 clones, 83% of them singletons. Specimen: PBMCs. The receptors shown here come from a man between 18 and 29 years old in good health and CMV-seropositive.

The chain joins TRBV28 to TRBJ2-5; a weak D match, TRBD1 (6 bases). V lost 6 bases and J lost 5, with 13 bases in between. Germline lookup yields CDR1 MDHEN and CDR2 SYDVKM. This CDR3 has 13 amino acids. The chain's CDR3 is CASRPTGSETQYF. The CDR3 bases are TGTGCCAGCAGGCCTACAGGGTCGGAGACCCAGTACTTC.

This clone came up a few times. This sample includes further DNA sequences coding for the same CDR3. This chain uses TRBV7-9 with TRBJ1-5, with D possibly matching TRBD1 (6 bases). V lost 1 base, J lost 6 bases, and 7 bases lay in between. The CDR3 has 13 residues. Germline V gene lookup returns CDR1 SEHNR and CDR2 FQNEAQ (reference sequence). The CDR3 spells CASSLEGGQPQHF. The DNA for the CDR3 is TGTGCCAGCAGCTTAGAAGGGGGTCAGCCCCAGCATTTT. Together with reference TRBV7-9 and TRBJ1-5, the CDR3 gives the full variable domain: DTGVSQNPRHKITKRGQNVTFRCDPISEHNRLYWYRQTLGQGPEFLTYFQNEAQLEKSRLLSDRFSAERPKGSFSTLEIQRTEQGDSAMYLCASSLEGGQPQHFGDGTRLSIL.

The V call is TRBV7-2, the J call TRBJ1-1, with TRBD1 matching over 11 bases. Germline assignment: CDR1 SGHTA and CDR2 FQGNSA. V shed 0 bases, J shed 2 bases, and the junction held 2 bases outside the gene matches. The CDR3 loop spans 16 amino acids. The CDR3 is CASSLAGTGGNTEAFF. The DNA for the CDR3 is TGTGCCAGCAGCTTAGCCGGGACAGGGGGAAACACTGAAGCTTTCTTT.

The gene calls are TRBV7-9 and TRBJ1-1; D possibly corresponds to TRBD1 (5 bases). Germline CDR1 and CDR2: SEHNR and FQNEAQ (reference sequence). CDR3 length: 14 amino acids. Between the trimmed V and J ends, which lost 0 bases and 6 bases, there was a span of 11 bases. The DNA of the CDR3 is TGTGCCAGCAGCTTAGCAGGGGCCCTAGCTGAAGCTTTCTTT. It encodes CASSLAGALAEAFF.

This sequence joins TRBV7-3 and TRBJ2-7; 14 positions agree with TRBD2. This CDR3 has 16 amino acids. Trimming cost V 4 bases and J 7 bases; bases outside gene matches: 9. CDR1 is SGHTA, CDR2 FQGTGA, per germline. DNA for the CDR3: TGTGCCAGCAGCTCCGGACTAGCGGGGGGCCCTGGGGAGCAGTACTTC. It translates to CASSSGLAGGPGEQYF.

The rearrangement links TRBV6-1 to TRBJ1-2; 7 nucleotides match TRBD1. The germline CDR1 and CDR2 sequences are MNHNS and SASEGT. Germline trimming cut 6 bases from V and 5 bases from J; bases unmatched to any gene: 6. The CDR3 spans 13 residues. CDR3 sequence reads: CASRAGTEYGYTF. The CDR3, as DNA: TGTGCCAGCAGGGCCGGGACAGAATATGGCTACACCTTC.

The chain carries TRBV12-5 and TRBJ1-6; 7 nucleotides align to TRBD1. CDR3 length: 18 residues. V shed 7 bases and J 5 bases; nucleotides not matched to a gene: 17. Germline V CDR1 and CDR2: LGHNT, FRNRAP. The CDR3 DNA reads TGTGCTAGTGCCCCCTGGTGGGGACAGATTAAAAATAATTCACCCCTCCACTTT. Its protein product is CASAPWWGQIKNNSPLHF. The full variable domain, its missing parts supplied by reference TRBV12-5 and TRBJ1-6, is DARVTQTPRHKVTEMGQEVTMRCQPILGHNTVFWYRQTMMQGLELLAYFRNRAPLDDSGMPKDRFSAEMPDATLATLKIQPSEPRDSAVYFCASAPWWGQIKNNSPLHFGNGTRLTVT.

The chain links TRBV30 to TRBJ1-1, with D possibly matching TRBD1 (5 bases). This CDR3 comprises 13 residues. Trimming stripped 3 bases from V and 2 bases from J, with 10 bases between. CDR1 and CDR2 (germline): GTSNPN, SVGIG (reference sequence). The CDR3 here is CAWSPTANTEAFF. DNA for the CDR3: TGTGCCTGGAGCCCGACAGCCAACACTGAAGCTTTCTTT.

This clone occurred once. V is TRBV5-1 and J is TRBJ2-7; possibly TRBD1 for D (6 bases). The CDR3 loop spans 13 amino acids. Per the germline V gene, CDR1 is SGHRS and CDR2 is YFSETQ. V lost 2 bases, J lost 3 bases, and 9 bases lay in between. The CDR3 region has the DNA TGCGCCAGCAGCTTACGGGACAACTACGAGCAGTACTTC. Amino acid sequence: CASSLRDNYEQYF.

The J gene is TRBJ1-6, the V gene TRBV19, with D perhaps TRBD1 (6 bases). CDR3 length: 14 amino acids. V was pared by 5 bases and J by 2 bases, with 7 bases between. Germline V gene sequence: CDR1 LNHDA, CDR2 SQIVND (reference sequence). The CDR3 DNA is TGTGCCAGTAGTGAGGGGGCCTATAATTCACCCCTCCACTTT. It is translated as CASSEGAYNSPLHF.

This chain joins TRBV2 and TRBJ2-7; D is unclear. The CDR3 is made up of 13 amino acids. The germline V gene has CDR1 SNHLY and CDR2 FYNNEI. Deletions cut 8 bases from V and 5 bases from J, with 16 bases between. The CDR3 is CASDGIRQDEQYF. The CDR3, as DNA: TGTGCCAGCGATGGTATTCGGCAGGACGAGCAGTACTTC.

The chain uses TRBV4-1 and TRBJ2-3, with 7 positions matching TRBD2. This CDR3 region has 15 residues. J lost 1 base, V lost 4 bases, and 5 bases had no gene match. Germline assignment: CDR1 MGHRA and CDR2 YSYEKL. In nucleotides, the CDR3 is TGCGCCAGCAGCCCCCCCCTAGCGGGCACAGATACGCAGTATTTT. It specifies CASSPPLAGTDTQYF.

This clone appeared a few times. This chain uses TRBV10-3 with TRBJ2-2; D uncertain. The V end lost 4 bases, the J end lost 3 bases, and 6 bases lay between the germline ends. Germline loops: CDR1 ENHRY, CDR2 SYGVKD. The CDR3 loop spans 13 amino acids. CDR3 loop: CAISAPDTGELFF. DNA for the CDR3: TGTGCCATCAGTGCCCCGGACACCGGGGAGCTGTTTTTT.

CDR3 residues: CASTPSPGHSYEQYF. CDR3 nucleotides: TGTGCCAGTACCCCCTCCCCGGGACATTCCTACGAGCAGTACTTC. The chain employs TRBV19 and TRBJ2-7; D is perhaps TRBD1 (6 bases). The CDR3 runs to 15 residues. Germline V gene sequence: CDR1 LNHDA, CDR2 SQIVND (reference sequence). V was trimmed by 7 bases and J by 1 base, leaving 17 bases between them.

This clone was counted between two and nine times. The chain carries TRBV29-1 and TRBJ2-3; D unresolved. The length of the CDR3 is 13 residues. From germline, CDR1 is SQVTM and CDR2 ANQGSEA. Trimming took off 1 base at V and 1 base at J, with 6 bases between the two ends. As DNA, the CDR3 is TGCAGCGTTGAAGGGCAGGGCACAGATACGCAGTATTTT. Translating gives CSVEGQGTDTQYF.

The V call is TRBV28, the J call TRBJ1-5; D possibly corresponds to TRBD1 (5 bases). Per germline, CDR1 MDHEN and CDR2 SYDVKM. The CDR3 contains 14 residues. The V end was cut by 6 bases, the J end by 5 bases, with 14 bases between. CDR3 amino acids: CASSEGAEDQPQHF. The CDR3 DNA sequence: TGTGCCAGCAGCGAAGGGGCAGAAGATCAGCCCCAGCATTTT.

V and J are TRBV25-1 and TRBJ1-1; the D gene is possibly TRBD1 (5 bases). This CDR3 comprises 13 residues. Germline loops: CDR1 MGHDK, CDR2 SYGVNS. V was cut by 4 bases and J by 3 bases, with 9 bases left in between. The CDR3 DNA follows: TGTGCCAGCAGTGCAGGGTACTACACTGAAGCTTTCTTT. Its protein product is CASSAGYYTEAFF.

V and J are TRBV20-1 and TRBJ2-7, with a weak D call TRBD1 (6 bases). Per germline, CDR1 DFQATT and CDR2 SNEGSKA (reference sequence). V was trimmed by 3 bases and J by 4 bases, leaving 7 bases between them. The length of the CDR3 is 11 residues. The CDR3 DNA reads TGCAGTGCTAGCCAGGGGTACGAGCAGTACTTC. Translation gives CSASQGYEQYF.

V usage is TRBV5-6 and J usage is TRBJ2-1, with D perhaps TRBD2 (5 bases). V lost 2 bases to trimming and J lost 5 bases, with 14 bases between them. CDR3 length equals 15 residues. Germline loops: CDR1 SGHDT, CDR2 YYEEEE. CDR3 region: CASSFLTADHNEQFF. Written as DNA, the CDR3 is TGTGCCAGCAGCTTTCTAACAGCGGACCACAATGAGCAGTTCTTC.

Of note for this clone: At one of its ends the junction is not consistent with the germline gene, which may arise from a read error. The chain joins TRBV7-9 to TRBJ1-1; D ambiguous. CDR3 length: 12 residues. Germline values: CDR1 SEHNR, CDR2 FQNEAQ (reference sequence). The CDR3 DNA reads TGTTCCAGCAGCTCTCTATACACTGAAGCTTTCTTT. Its translation is CSSSSLYTEAFF.

The J gene is TRBJ2-7, the V gene TRBV28; 11 positions agree with TRBD1. Germline V lookup: CDR1 MDHEN, CDR2 SYDVKM. The CDR3 is made up of 16 amino acids. V lost 4 bases to trimming and J lost 6 bases; unmatched junction nucleotides: 11. CDR3 DNA sequence: TGTGCCAGCAGTTACAGTTGGGGGACAGGGGGAGTCGAGCAGTACTTC. This codes for CASSYSWGTGGVEQYF.

Comment on this clone: Compared with germline, one end of the junction differs, possibly owing to a read error. The chain couples TRBV5-1 to TRBJ1-1; weak D call: TRBD1 (6 bases). The CDR3 covers 11 residues. Per germline, CDR1 SGHRS and CDR2 YFSETQ. DNA for the CDR3: TGCGCCGGCAGGGGCGAAACTGAAGCTTTCTTT. This translates into CAGRGETEAFF.

This clone was detected only once. This chain joins TRBV6-5 and TRBJ1-4; possible D gene TRBD1, 5 bases. The CDR3 is 14 residues long. CDR1 is MNHEY, CDR2 SVGAGI, per germline. V lost 0 bases and J lost 5, with 7 bases in between. The CDR3 sequence is CASSYSAGNEKLFF. The CDR3 nucleotides read TGTGCCAGCAGTTACTCGGCAGGGAATGAAAAACTGTTTTTT.

The gene calls are TRBV6-1 and TRBJ2-2; 7 bases agree with TRBD1. The CDR3 extends over 16 amino acids. Per germline, CDR1 MNHNS and CDR2 SASEGT. The junction had 8 bases not matched to a gene; V was cut back by 3 bases and J by 4 bases. The CDR3 reads CASSDHRGGGTGELFF. The CDR3 DNA follows: TGTGCCAGCAGTGACCACCGAGGGGGCGGCACCGGGGAGCTGTTTTTT.

J is TRBJ2-6 and V is TRBV6-5; D gene uncertain. Germline V gene data show CDR1 as MNHEY and CDR2 as SVGAGI. Trimming removed 5 bases from V and 0 bases from J, with 5 bases in between. This CDR3 contains 14 residues. Here the CDR3 DNA reads TGTGCCAGCAGTACGGTCTCTGGGGCCAACGTCCTGACTTTC. This encodes CASSTVSGANVLTF.

The chain links TRBV14 to TRBJ2-7, with TRBD1 as a possible D gene (5 bases). V lost 8 bases, J lost 4 bases, and 12 bases lay in between. The CDR3 loop spans 12 amino acids. The germline CDR1 and CDR2 sequences are SGHDN and FVKESK. CDR3 bases: TGTGCCAGCGGGGCAGGTTTTTACGAGCAGTACTTC. As protein: CASGAGFYEQYF.

The CDR3, as DNA: TGTGCCAGCAGCGTAGCTGGTCTAGGCAACGAGCAGTACTTC. It codes for CASSVAGLGNEQYF. The chain employs TRBV9 and TRBJ2-7; unclear D gene. The CDR3 consists of 14 residues. Trimming pared 0 bases from V and 5 bases from J, leaving 12 bases between. The germline CDR1 and CDR2 sequences are SGDLS and YYNGEE.